This is a list of T cell receptor beta chains from one sample in a study of cytomegalovirus exposure and HLA in healthy donors. The data were produced by immunoSEQ multiplex PCR, yet TCRdb's version contains in-frame clones alone and is incomplete. The sample holds some 190,000 clones, 85% seen once. The sequenced sample was PBMCs. Every receptor here comes from a boy aged 2 to 10 in good health and CMV-seronegative. Both conserved end residues are part of each CDR3. D genes are given only for firm matches. Some rows mark clone size as missing; the rest say once, few, many or name a class of expanded clone.

.	.	TRBJ2-7	TRBV5-4	TGTGCCTGGGGGGAGGCCTCCTACGAGCAGTACTTC	CAWGEASYEQYF
few	.	TRBJ1-5	TRBV30	TGTGCCTGGAGTGGCGGGTGGAATCAGCCCCAGCATTTT	CAWSGGWNQPQHF
.	TRBD1	TRBJ2-1	TRBV6-1	TGTGCCAGCAGACAGGGGGTCAATGAGCAGTTCTTC	CASRQGVNEQFF
.	.	TRBJ1-1	TRBV9	TGTGCCAGCAGCGCTGAAGGGGGCACTGAAGCTTTCTTT	CASSAEGGTEAFF
.	.	TRBJ2-3	TRBV6-6	TGTGCCAGCAGTTCCGCAACAGGGATAGATACGCAGTATTTT	CASSSATGIDTQYF
once	TRBD2	TRBJ2-1	TRBV5-1	TGCGCCAGCGGAAACTTAGCGGGAGTAACCAATGAGCAGTTCTTC	CASGNLAGVTNEQFF
.	.	TRBJ1-1	TRBV28	TGTGCCAGCAGCAGGGGTGGTATGGGACGGATGAACACTGAAGCTTTCTTT	CASSRGGMGRMNTEAFF
.	.	TRBJ2-1	TRBV5-4	TGTGCCAGCAAAGGGACTTACTCCTACAATGAGCAGTTCTTC	CASKGTYSYNEQFF
once	TRBD2	TRBJ2-1	TRBV25-1	TGTGCCAGCCGGAGGGGGACGAGCGGGAGGGCCCTGAGTGAGCAGTTCTTC	CASRRGTSGRALSEQFF
.	.	TRBJ2-2	TRBV2	TGTGCCAGCAGTGAAACCCGACAGGGAGGCACCGGGGAGCTGTTTTTT	CASSETRQGGTGELFF
.	TRBD2	TRBJ2-2	TRBV10-2	TGCGCCAGCAGTGAGTCGAGAGGAGCGGGGGGGTCCGGGGAGCTGTTTTTT	CASSESRGAGGSGELFF
.	.	TRBJ2-7	TRBV27	TGTGCCAGCAGTGACACAAGTAGCTCCTACGAGCAGTACTTC	CASSDTSSSYEQYF
.	TRBD2	TRBJ2-7	TRBV7-6	TGTGCCAGCAGCCCAACTAGCGGGAGGGCCTACGAGCAGTACTTC	CASSPTSGRAYEQYF
.	TRBD1	TRBJ1-1	TRBV28	TGTGCCAGCAGTTTAGCCTCCGCACAGGGGGTGGTGACGAACCCGACTGAAGCTTTCTTT	CASSLASAQGVVTNPTEAFF
.	.	TRBJ2-1	TRBV11-2	TGTGCCAGCGGCCCCCTCAGGGGTCCTTTCTACAATGAGCAGTTCTTC	CASGPLRGPFYNEQFF
.	.	TRBJ2-3	TRBV5-1	TGTGCCAGCAGCCTAGGGGTGAGAACAGATACGCAGTATTTT	CASSLGVRTDTQYF
.	.	TRBJ2-2	TRBV4-2	TGTGCCAGCAGCCAAGCTACCCCGAACACCGGGGAGCTGTTTTTT	CASSQATPNTGELFF
.	TRBD1	TRBJ1-2	TRBV6-1	TGTGCCAGCAGTGCGCATGGGACAGGGAATAACTATGGCTACACCTTC	CASSAHGTGNNYGYTF
.	TRBD1	TRBJ1-6	TRBV6-5	TGTGCCAGCAGTACGACAGGGTGGGGTACTTCACCCCTCCACTTT	CASSTTGWGTSPLHF
once	.	TRBJ2-3	TRBV27	TGTGCCAGCAGTTTAGGCGGCACCCGCACAGATACGCAGTATTTT	CASSLGGTRTDTQYF
.	.	TRBJ2-7	TRBV5-4	TGTGCCAGCAGCGTTCCGGGAGCTTTCGAGCAGTACTTC	CASSVPGAFEQYF
.	TRBD1	TRBJ2-2	TRBV19	TGTGCCAGTAGTGACAGGGGGCAAGGCGGGGAGCTGTTTTTT	CASSDRGQGGELFF